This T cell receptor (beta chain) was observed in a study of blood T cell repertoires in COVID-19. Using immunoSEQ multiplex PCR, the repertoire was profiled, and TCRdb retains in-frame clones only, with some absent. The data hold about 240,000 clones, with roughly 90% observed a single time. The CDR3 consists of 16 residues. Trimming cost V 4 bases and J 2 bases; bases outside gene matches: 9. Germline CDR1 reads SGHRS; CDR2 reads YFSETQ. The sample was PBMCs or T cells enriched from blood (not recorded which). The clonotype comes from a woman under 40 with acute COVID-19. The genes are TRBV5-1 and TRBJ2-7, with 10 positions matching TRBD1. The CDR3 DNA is TGCGCCAGCAGCCTATCTTCGGACAGGGGGGCCTACGAGCAGTACTTC. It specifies CASSLSSDRGAYEQYF.